These 23 T cell receptor beta chains came from one sample sequenced in a study of cytomegalovirus exposure and HLA in healthy donors. 60 Vbeta and 13 Jbeta primers were used in PCR. Here immunoSEQ multiplex PCR was the method, and the copy in TCRdb shows in-frame clones only, minus some. The sample holds about 180,000 clones, less than 85% seen once. Sequenced input: PBMCs. The receptors shown here come from a man aged 35-49 years in good health and CMV-seronegative.

CDR3 in DNA: TGTGCCAGCAGCTCCGCTAGCGGGAGGGCCAAGAATGAGCAGTTCTTC. Translating it yields CASSSASGRAKNEQFF. The genes are TRBV5-4 and TRBJ2-1; 12 bases match TRBD2. V lost 3 bases, J lost 7 bases, and 8 bases stayed unmatched. The CDR3 runs to 16 residues. Germline V CDR1 and CDR2: SGHNT, YYREEE (reference sequence).

The chain links TRBV5-8 to TRBJ1-2; no firm D call. Germline V gene data show CDR1 as SGHTS and CDR2 as YDEGEE. This CDR3 comprises 12 residues. V lost 0 bases and J 6 bases, leaving 6 bases between the germline ends. CDR3 DNA: TGTGCCAGCAGCTTGGGAGTCGATGGCTACACCTTC. Translation: CASSLGVDGYTF.

The rearrangement links TRBV5-1 to TRBJ2-7; 10 bases agree with TRBD2. Germline assignment: CDR1 SGHRS and CDR2 YFSETQ. The CDR3 is 14 residues long. The junction had 1 base not matched to a gene; V was cut back by 0 bases and J by 4 bases. As DNA, the CDR3 is TGCGCCAGCAGCTTGGCTAGCGGGAGTTACGAGCAGTACTTC. This encodes CASSLASGSYEQYF.

This chain links TRBV19 with TRBJ1-5; 9 nucleotides agree with TRBD1. CDR3 length: 15 amino acids. Germline CDR1 and CDR2: LNHDA and SQIVND (reference sequence). Germline trimming cut 5 bases from V and 4 bases from J; bases unmatched to any gene: 6. CDR3 coding DNA: TGTGCCAGTAGTCTCTCCGGGACAGGGAATCAGCCCCAGCATTTT. It yields the protein CASSLSGTGNQPQHF.

The V gene is TRBV13, the J gene TRBJ2-5; 9 positions match TRBD2. The V segment lost 0 bases and the J segment 4 bases; nucleotides outside the gene matches: 6. Germline V gives CDR1 PRHDT, CDR2 FYEKMQ (reference sequence). This CDR3 spans 16 amino acids. DNA of the CDR3: TGTGCCAGCAGCTTAGGTTTAGCGGGAGTAAGAGAGACCCAGTACTTC. This encodes CASSLGLAGVRETQYF. Filled out from reference TRBV13 and TRBJ2-5, the complete variable domain reads AAGVIQSPRHLIKEKRETATLKCYPIPRHDTVYWYQQGPGQDPQFLISFYEKMQSDKGSIPDRFSAQQFSDYHSELNMSSLELGDSALYFCASSLGLAGVRETQYFGPGTRLLVL.

The chain has TRBV12-5 and TRBJ1-5; D uncertain. This CDR3 contains 14 residues. V was pared by 3 bases and J by 0 bases, with 6 bases between. The germline CDR1 and CDR2 sequences are LGHNT and FRNRAP. The CDR3 is CASGFLYSNQPQHF. The CDR3 nucleotides read TGTGCTAGTGGTTTCTTGTATAGCAATCAGCCCCAGCATTTT.

The chain employs TRBV6-5 and TRBJ2-7, with D uncertain. This CDR3 region has 15 residues. Germline CDR1 and CDR2: MNHEY and SVGAGI. With 0 bases removed from V and 1 base from J, the gap between germline ends came to 10 bases. The CDR3, as DNA: TGTGCCAGCAGTTACTCGATTGGCGGATCCTACGAGCAGTACTTC. It yields the protein CASSYSIGGSYEQYF.

The chain combines TRBV5-1 with TRBJ2-1, with 7 bases aligning to TRBD2. Germline CDR1 is SGHRS and CDR2 is YFSETQ. V shed 2 bases, J shed 8 bases, and the junction held 10 bases outside the gene matches. The CDR3 length is 15 residues. The CDR3 loop is CASSFLAAPGDEQFF. In DNA form, the CDR3 reads TGCGCCAGCAGCTTCCTAGCGGCCCCGGGGGATGAGCAGTTCTTC.

This chain uses TRBV29-1 with TRBJ2-1, with a possible D match to TRBD2 (6 bases). This CDR3 has 15 amino acids. Germline lookup yields CDR1 SQVTM and CDR2 ANQGSEA. V dropped 3 bases and J dropped 10 bases, with 22 bases sitting between them. Written as DNA, the CDR3 is TGCAGCGTTGATACTGGCGGGGCTCCAGATTCCGAGCAGTTCTTC. Translation: CSVDTGGAPDSEQFF.

The chain links TRBV21-1 to TRBJ2-2; the D segment call TRBD1 is taken from the table without a DNA check. TRBV21-1 is a documented pseudogene. This CDR3 contains 16 residues. The CDR3 loop reads CASARQGNSNTGELFF. CDR3 nucleotides: TGTGCCAGCGCGAGACAGGGAAACTCGAACACCGGGGAGCTGTTTTTT.

The chain uses TRBV7-8 and TRBJ1-1; 9 nucleotides align to TRBD1. The CDR3 consists of 16 residues. With V trimmed by 5 bases and J by 7 bases, 14 bases remained unmatched. Per the germline V gene, CDR1 is SGHVS and CDR2 is FQNEAQ. The CDR3 DNA reads as TGTGCCAGCAGCGACGGGACAGGGAGTGAGTGGAATGAAGCTTTCTTT. This codes for CASSDGTGSEWNEAFF.

This clone was detected only once. The chain joins TRBV9 to TRBJ2-7, with D possibly being TRBD1 (5 bases). The CDR3 contains 15 residues. Trimming pared 0 bases from V and 4 bases from J, leaving 14 bases between. From germline, CDR1 is SGDLS and CDR2 YYNGEE. CDR3 in amino acids: CASSVGPRARYEQYF. CDR3 DNA sequence: TGTGCCAGCAGCGTAGGTCCCAGGGCCCGATACGAGCAGTACTTC.

V is TRBV5-4 and J is TRBJ2-7, with D unresolved. This CDR3 region has 13 residues. CDR1 and CDR2 from the germline V gene are SGHNT and YYREEE (reference sequence). Trimming pared 0 bases from V and 3 bases from J, leaving 7 bases between. The CDR3 DNA reads as TGTGCCAGCAGCTTGGACACTATCTACGAGCAGTACTTC. It yields the protein CASSLDTIYEQYF.

The chain recombines TRBV15 with TRBJ1-5, with D possibly matching TRBD1 (6 bases). V lost 1 base, J lost 6 bases, and 10 bases lay in between. The V gene's germline CDR1 is LNHNV and CDR2 YYDKDF (reference sequence). The CDR3 is 14 amino acids. This chain's CDR3 is CATSRAGRGQPQHF. DNA for the CDR3: TGTGCCACCAGCAGAGCCGGCAGGGGTCAGCCCCAGCATTTT.

This clone showed up just once. The J gene is TRBJ1-5, the V gene TRBV19, with TRBD1 matching 9 bases. J was trimmed by 9 bases and V by 5 bases; bases with no gene match: 14. The CDR3 is 16 amino acids. Germline V gene lookup returns CDR1 LNHDA and CDR2 SQIVND (reference sequence). Here the CDR3 DNA reads TGTGCCAGTAGTGGCGAAACCGGGACAGGGCTGGCGCCCCAGCATTTT. Translation gives CASSGETGTGLAPQHF. Variable domain in full (rest from reference TRBV19 and TRBJ1-5): DGGITQSPKYLFRKEGQNVTLSCEQNLNHDAMYWYRQDPGQGLRLIYYSQIVNDFQKGDIAEGYSVSREKKESFPLTVTSAQKNPTAFYLCASSGETGTGLAPQHFGDGTRLSIL.

In its sample, this clone was seen once. J is TRBJ1-2 and V is TRBV7-8; TRBD1 matches 9 bases. J gave up 4 bases and V 1 base, and 1 base lay outside the gene matches. There are 14 residues in the CDR3. From germline, CDR1 is SGHVS and CDR2 FQNEAQ. CDR3 coding DNA: TGTGCCAGCAGCTTAGGGACAGGGGCCTATGGCTACACCTTC. Translating gives CASSLGTGAYGYTF.

The chain has TRBV4-1 and TRBJ2-1; D gene ambiguous. Trimming left V 4 bases short and J 5 bases short, with 6 bases between. Germline values: CDR1 MGHRA, CDR2 YSYEKL. The CDR3 contains 12 residues. The CDR3 sequence is CASSPYDNEQFF. The CDR3 bases are TGCGCCAGCAGCCCCTACGACAATGAGCAGTTCTTC.

This chain joins TRBV6-1 and TRBJ1-1; maybe TRBD1 (6 bases). The CDR3 has 15 residues. Trimming removed 9 bases at V and 4 bases at J, with 21 bases between. The germline V gene encodes CDR1 MNHNS and CDR2 SASEGT. The CDR3 region has the DNA TGTGCCAGTACCGGGGGGGGGCGCGTAGGCACTGAAGCTTTCTTT. It is translated as CASTGGGRVGTEAFF.

The chain combines TRBV2 with TRBJ1-2; TRBD1 matches 9 bases. The CDR3 length is 12 residues. Germline trimming cut 7 bases from V and 8 bases from J; bases unmatched to any gene: 5. The germline gives CDR1 SNHLY, CDR2 FYNNEI. This CDR3 is CASTWDREGYTF. CDR3 DNA sequence: TGTGCCAGCACCTGGGACAGGGAAGGCTACACCTTC.

The V and J genes are TRBV21-1 and TRBJ2-7; the table calls TRBD2, which could not be checked here. TRBV21-1 is noted as a pseudogene. The CDR3 runs 14 residues. The CDR3 here is CASSKRWWEAEQYF. As DNA, the CDR3 is TGTGCCAGCAGCAAAAGATGGTGGGAGGCCGAGCAGTACTTC.

This chain uses TRBV6-5 with TRBJ2-3; a possible D gene is TRBD2 (6 bases). V was shortened by 2 bases and J by 9 bases, with 15 bases between the two germline ends. Germline V gene data show CDR1 as MNHEY and CDR2 as SVGAGI. The CDR3 is made up of 14 amino acids. The CDR3, as DNA: TGTGCCAGCAGTTACGTGTGGGGGGAGGACACGCAGTATTTT. This sequence encodes CASSYVWGEDTQYF.

The rearrangement joins TRBV29-1 to TRBJ2-1; the D gene is possibly TRBD1 (6 bases). Germline V gene lookup returns CDR1 SQVTM and CDR2 ANQGSEA. This CDR3 spans 13 amino acids. Trimming shortened V by 2 bases and J by 7 bases, and 12 bases separated the two germline ends. The CDR3 protein is CSVESWTDNEQFF. The CDR3 DNA reads as TGCAGCGTTGAAAGTTGGACAGATAATGAGCAGTTCTTC.

This chain connects TRBV18 to TRBJ1-2; D may be TRBD1 (6 bases). V was shortened by 3 bases and J by 5 bases, with 13 bases between the two germline ends. The CDR3 length is 14 residues. Germline V gene lookup returns CDR1 KGHSH and CDR2 LQKENI. The DNA for the CDR3 is TGTGCCAGCTCACCCTCGGGGGGCGAATATGGCTACACCTTC. Its protein is CASSPSGGEYGYTF.